This is a list of T cell receptor beta chains from one sample in a study of blood T cells in healthy people across ages. MiXCR, run by TCRdb on the 5' RACE reads, gives a single entry per CDR3 protein. The table lists some 710,000 distinct CDR3 sequences, 46% of them singletons. Material: blood. The source is an elderly man in good health. Each CDR3 is given with its conserved first and last residue. Fields, in order: D gene, J gene, V gene, clone size, CDR3 protein, CDR3 DNA. The D gene is left open where the match is weak. Clone size is given for some rows only: seen once, a few or many times, or a class if the clone is expanded.

D: NA
J: TRBJ2-7
V: TRBV7-2
size: many
CDR3: CASSPSSLAGYEQYF
DNA: TGTGCCAGCAGCCCCTCCTCGCTAGCCGGATACGAGCAGTACTTC

D: TRBD1
J: TRBJ2-7
V: TRBV15
size: many
CDR3: CATSRPSTGVAYEQYF
DNA: TGTGCCACCAGCAGACCTTCGACAGGGGTTGCCTACGAGCAGTACTTC

D: NA
J: TRBJ2-5
V: TRBV29-1
size: few
CDR3: CSVEFLAVQETQYF
DNA: TGCAGCGTTGAGTTTTTGGCAGTCCAAGAGACCCAGTACTTC

D: NA
J: TRBJ2-3
V: TRBV7-2
size: few
CDR3: CATQVALGATDTQYF
DNA: TGTGCCACCCAAGTGGCGTTGGGGGCGACAGATACGCAGTATTTT

D: NA
J: TRBJ1-2
V: TRBV20-1
size: once
CDR3: CSARDNFRYGYTF
DNA: TGCAGTGCTAGAGACAATTTCCGCTATGGCTACACCTTC

D: NA
J: TRBJ1-1
V: TRBV6-6
size: few
CDR3: CASSYSVGRTNTEAFF
DNA: TGTGCCAGCAGTTACTCGGTGGGGCGTACGAACACTGAAGCTTTCTTT

D: TRBD1
J: TRBJ1-5
V: TRBV15
size: few
CDR3: CATSRGGGIQPQHF
DNA: TGTGCCACCAGCAGAGGAGGGGGCATTCAGCCCCAGCATTTT

D: NA
J: TRBJ1-1
V: TRBV7-2
size: NA
CDR3: CASRLTGMNTEAFF
DNA: TGTGCCAGCAGACTCACAGGGATGAACACTGAAGCTTTCTTT

D: NA
J: TRBJ2-1
V: TRBV20-1
size: many
CDR3: CSARTWDYNEQFF
DNA: TGCAGTGCTCGGACCTGGGATTACAATGAGCAGTTCTTC

D: TRBD2
J: TRBJ2-7
V: TRBV20-1
size: few
CDR3: CSATDGGAGYEQYF
DNA: TGCAGTGCTACCGACGGGGGGGCGGGGTACGAGCAGTACTTC

D: TRBD1
J: TRBJ2-1
V: TRBV18
size: few
CDR3: CASSPTGQGGNEQFF
DNA: TGTGCCAGCTCACCAACGGGACAGGGGGGCAATGAGCAGTTCTTC

D: TRBD2
J: TRBJ2-4
V: TRBV6-5
size: NA
CDR3: CASSNHGLAGDIAKNIQYF
DNA: TGTGCCAGCAGTAACCACGGACTAGCGGGAGATATAGCCAAAAACATTCAGTACTTC

D: NA
J: TRBJ2-1
V: TRBV4-3
size: NA
CDR3: CASSQERAAYNEQFF
DNA: TGCGCCAGCAGCCAAGAACGAGCGGCCTACAATGAGCAGTTCTTC

D: TRBD2
J: TRBJ2-2
V: TRBV11-3
size: NA
CDR3: CASSSRTSGSWTGELFF
DNA: TGTGCCAGCAGCTCCAGGACTAGCGGGAGCTGGACCGGGGAGCTGTTTTTT

D: NA
J: TRBJ2-3
V: TRBV7-3
size: few
CDR3: CASSLLPLDTQYF
DNA: TGTGCCAGCAGCTTACTTCCGCTTGATACGCAGTATTTT

D: NA
J: TRBJ2-3
V: TRBV14
size: few
CDR3: CASSHPDSALPADTQYF
DNA: TGTGCCAGCAGCCACCCCGACAGTGCCCTCCCCGCAGATACGCAGTATTTT

D: NA
J: TRBJ1-4
V: TRBV9
size: NA
CDR3: CASSPQLSPTRTTNEKLFF
DNA: TGTGCCAGCAGCCCCCAATTGAGTCCCACCCGAACAACTAATGAAAAACTGTTTTTT

D: TRBD2
J: TRBJ2-5
V: TRBV27
size: NA
CDR3: CASSPWGLAKTQYF
DNA: TGTGCCAGCAGTCCTTGGGGACTAGCAAAGACCCAGTACTTC

D: NA
J: TRBJ2-7
V: TRBV11-3
size: NA
CDR3: CASSQIRDGTGEQYF
DNA: TGTGCCAGCAGCCAGATACGGGACGGAACCGGTGAGCAGTACTTC

D: NA
J: TRBJ2-3
V: TRBV6-1
size: NA
CDR3: CASSEGARLSTDTQYF
DNA: TGTGCCAGCAGTGAGGGGGCCAGGCTGAGCACAGATACGCAGTATTTT

D: TRBD2
J: TRBJ2-1
V: TRBV5-1
size: NA
CDR3: CASSLAGTMAYNEQFF
DNA: TGCGCCAGCAGCTTGGCCGGGACTATGGCCTACAATGAGCAGTTCTTC

D: NA
J: TRBJ1-4
V: TRBV5-5
size: NA
CDR3: CASSRSFEKLFF
DNA: TGTGCCAGCAGCCGGTCCTTCGAAAAACTGTTTTTT

D: NA
J: TRBJ2-7
V: TRBV20-1
size: many
CDR3: CSASTAGAEQYF
DNA: TGCAGTGCTAGCACAGCGGGTGCCGAGCAGTACTTC

D: TRBD1
J: TRBJ1-2
V: TRBV28
size: NA
CDR3: CASSWTGFGYTF
DNA: TGTGCCAGCAGTTGGACAGGGTTCGGCTACACCTTC

D: NA
J: TRBJ2-1
V: TRBV24-1
size: NA
CDR3: CATSDLKRGENNEQFF
DNA: TGTGCCACCAGTGATTTGAAGAGGGGAGAGAACAATGAGCAGTTCTTC

D: TRBD2
J: TRBJ2-1
V: TRBV12-3/TRBV12-4
size: many
CDR3: CASSSRTVAGGHNEQFF
DNA: TGTGCCAGCAGTTCCAGAACCGTAGCGGGAGGCCACAATGAGCAGTTCTTC

D: TRBD1
J: TRBJ2-3
V: TRBV6-2/TRBV6-3
size: NA
CDR3: CAGRLGAGTGMSDTQYF
DNA: TGTGCCGGCAGACTAGGAGCCGGGACAGGGATGTCAGATACGCAGTATTTT

D: NA
J: TRBJ1-5
V: TRBV12-3/TRBV12-4
size: NA
CDR3: CASREPGNQPQHF
DNA: TGTGCCAGCAGAGAACCAGGAAATCAGCCCCAGCATTTT

D: NA
J: TRBJ2-5
V: TRBV14
size: few
CDR3: CASSQKFGSLWEETQYF
DNA: TGTGCCAGCAGCCAAAAATTCGGGAGCCTCTGGGAAGAGACCCAGTACTTC

D: NA
J: TRBJ2-3
V: TRBV9
size: few
CDR3: CASSVSDTDTQYF
DNA: TGTGCCAGCAGCGTATCTGACACAGATACGCAGTATTTT

D: NA
J: TRBJ1-5
V: TRBV28
size: NA
CDR3: CASRGTPNQPQHF
DNA: TGTGCCAGCAGAGGTACCCCCAATCAGCCCCAGCATTTT

D: NA
J: TRBJ1-5
V: TRBV7-6
size: NA
CDR3: CASSLGAGQASSNQPQHF
DNA: TGTGCCAGCAGCTTAGGAGCAGGGCAGGCAAGTAGCAATCAGCCCCAGCATTTT

D: NA
J: TRBJ2-7
V: TRBV20-1
size: NA
CDR3: CSALPGGTSYEQYF
DNA: TGCAGTGCCCTCCCGGGTGGCACGTCCTACGAGCAGTACTTC

D: NA
J: TRBJ2-1
V: TRBV14
size: many
CDR3: CASSLKYGGGLWNEQFF
DNA: TGTGCCAGCAGTCTTAAATACGGGGGCGGATTGTGGAATGAGCAGTTCTTC

D: NA
J: TRBJ1-1
V: TRBV12-3/TRBV12-4
size: NA
CDR3: CASTPQLMNTEAFF
DNA: TGTGCCAGCACCCCACAGCTAATGAACACTGAAGCTTTCTTT

D: NA
J: TRBJ2-3
V: TRBV6-1
size: NA
CDR3: CASRGFLFTDTQYF
DNA: TGTGCCAGCAGGGGTTTTTTGTTCACAGATACGCAGTATTTT

D: NA
J: TRBJ2-7
V: TRBV7-2
size: many
CDR3: CASGAGSYEQYF
DNA: TGTGCCAGCGGGGCGGGGTCCTACGAGCAGTACTTC

D: NA
J: TRBJ2-2
V: TRBV7-9
size: many
CDR3: CAISMITGSNTGELFF
DNA: TGTGCCATCTCCATGATCACCGGATCGAACACCGGGGAGCTGTTTTTT

D: TRBD1
J: TRBJ2-7
V: TRBV7-3
size: NA
CDR3: CASSLRQGSDYEQYF
DNA: TGTGCCAGCAGCTTACGACAGGGAAGTGACTACGAGCAGTACTTC

D: NA
J: TRBJ2-1
V: TRBV4-3
size: NA
CDR3: CASSQDLGGSAPFGEQFF
DNA: TGCGCCAGCAGCCAAGACCTCGGGGGTAGCGCCCCGTTTGGGGAGCAGTTCTTC

D: NA
J: TRBJ2-7
V: TRBV24-1
size: NA
CDR3: CATSDSIYNEQYF
DNA: TGTGCCACCAGTGACAGTATTTACAATGAGCAGTACTTC

D: NA
J: TRBJ2-5
V: TRBV12-3/TRBV12-4
size: NA
CDR3: CASSPGPEGTQYF
DNA: TGTGCCAGCAGCCCCGGTCCGGAGGGGACCCAGTACTTC

D: TRBD1
J: TRBJ2-3
V: TRBV28
size: NA
CDR3: CASRGQGGAYSTDTQYF
DNA: TGTGCCAGCAGGGGACAGGGGGGGGCGTATAGCACAGATACGCAGTATTTT

D: TRBD2
J: TRBJ2-7
V: TRBV7-2
size: few
CDR3: CASSLDPGLAGGLRYEQYF
DNA: TGTGCCAGCAGCTTAGATCCGGGTTTGGCGGGAGGGCTACGGTACGAGCAGTACTTC

D: NA
J: TRBJ2-7
V: TRBV5-1
size: NA
CDR3: CASSLRNSYEQYF
DNA: TGCGCCAGCAGCCTCAGAAATTCCTACGAGCAGTACTTC

D: NA
J: TRBJ2-7
V: TRBV7-2
size: NA
CDR3: CASSLGPRDTYEQYF
DNA: TGTGCCAGCAGCTTGGGCCCCCGAGACACCTACGAGCAGTACTTC

D: NA
J: TRBJ2-1
V: TRBV6-2/TRBV6-3
size: NA
CDR3: CASSYKVYNEQFF
DNA: TGTGCCAGCAGTTACAAGGTCTACAATGAGCAGTTCTTC

D: NA
J: TRBJ2-3
V: TRBV6-5
size: few
CDR3: CASSYAPTTGTSTDTQYF
DNA: TGTGCCAGCAGTTACGCGCCGACGACAGGAACTAGCACAGATACGCAGTATTTT

D: NA
J: TRBJ1-1
V: TRBV28
size: NA
CDR3: CANRGAVGNPDTEAFF
DNA: TGTGCCAACCGTGGGGCGGTAGGGAACCCGGACACTGAAGCTTTCTTT

D: NA
J: TRBJ1-2
V: TRBV15
size: NA
CDR3: CATSSGRGYGYTF
DNA: TGTGCCACCAGCAGCGGACGTGGCTATGGCTACACCTTC

D: TRBD1
J: TRBJ1-1
V: TRBV7-2
size: NA
CDR3: CASSLMAGGTGFDAFF
DNA: TGTGCCAGCAGCTTAATGGCAGGGGGCACGGGATTTGACGCTTTCTTT

D: TRBD1
J: TRBJ1-2
V: TRBV4-2
size: many
CDR3: CASSQDQDRGLDGYTF
DNA: TGTGCCAGCAGCCAAGACCAGGACAGGGGGCTGGATGGCTACACCTTC

D: NA
J: TRBJ2-3
V: TRBV5-1
size: NA
CDR3: CASGTSRVTDTQYF
DNA: TGCGCCAGCGGCACTAGCAGAGTCACAGATACGCAGTATTTT

D: NA
J: TRBJ2-1
V: TRBV20-1
size: NA
CDR3: CSARQRTAPPYNEQFF
DNA: TGCAGTGCTAGACAGAGGACTGCCCCTCCCTACAATGAGCAGTTCTTC

D: NA
J: TRBJ2-5
V: TRBV7-2
size: many
CDR3: CASSLLYQETQYF
DNA: TGTGCCAGCAGCTTACTGTACCAAGAGACCCAGTACTTC

D: TRBD1
J: TRBJ1-1
V: TRBV7-9
size: NA
CDR3: CASSPGTGFRTEAFF
DNA: TGTGCCAGCAGTCCCGGGACAGGGTTTCGCACTGAAGCTTTCTTT